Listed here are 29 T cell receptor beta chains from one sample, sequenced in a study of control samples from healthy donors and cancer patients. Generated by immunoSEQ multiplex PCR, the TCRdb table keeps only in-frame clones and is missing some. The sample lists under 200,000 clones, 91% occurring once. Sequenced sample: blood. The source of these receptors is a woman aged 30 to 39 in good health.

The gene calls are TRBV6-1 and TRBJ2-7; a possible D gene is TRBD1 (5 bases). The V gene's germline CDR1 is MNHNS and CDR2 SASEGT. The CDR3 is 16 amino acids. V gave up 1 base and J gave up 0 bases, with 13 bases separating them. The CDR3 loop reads CASSEGDSQSSYEQYF. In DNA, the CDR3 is TGTGCCAGCAGTGAAGGAGACAGCCAGAGCTCCTACGAGCAGTACTTC.

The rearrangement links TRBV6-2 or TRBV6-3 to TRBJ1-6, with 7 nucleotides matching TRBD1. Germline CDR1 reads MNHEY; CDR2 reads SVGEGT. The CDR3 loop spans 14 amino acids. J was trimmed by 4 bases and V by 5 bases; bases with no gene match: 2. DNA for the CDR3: TGTGCCAGCAGTCGACAGGGATATAATTCACCCCTCCACTTT. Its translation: CASSRQGYNSPLHF.

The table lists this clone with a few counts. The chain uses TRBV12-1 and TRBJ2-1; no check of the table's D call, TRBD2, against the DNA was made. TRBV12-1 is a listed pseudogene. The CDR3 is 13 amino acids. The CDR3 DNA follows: TGTGCCAGCAGTACCCGGGACTACAATGAGCAGTTCTTC. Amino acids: CASSTRDYNEQFF.

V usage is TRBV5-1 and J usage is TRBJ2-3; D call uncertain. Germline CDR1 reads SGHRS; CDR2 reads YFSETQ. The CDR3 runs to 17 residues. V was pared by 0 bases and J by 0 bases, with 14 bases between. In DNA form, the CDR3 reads TGCGCCAGCAGCTTGGGTCGTACCCCCTCTAGCACAGATACGCAGTATTTT. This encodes CASSLGRTPSSTDTQYF.

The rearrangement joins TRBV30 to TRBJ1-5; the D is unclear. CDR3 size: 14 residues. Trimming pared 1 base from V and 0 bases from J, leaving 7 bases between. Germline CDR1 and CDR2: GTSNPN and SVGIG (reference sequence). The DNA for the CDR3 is TGTGCCTGGAGTGGACTCCTTAGCAATCAGCCCCAGCATTTT. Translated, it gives CAWSGLLSNQPQHF.

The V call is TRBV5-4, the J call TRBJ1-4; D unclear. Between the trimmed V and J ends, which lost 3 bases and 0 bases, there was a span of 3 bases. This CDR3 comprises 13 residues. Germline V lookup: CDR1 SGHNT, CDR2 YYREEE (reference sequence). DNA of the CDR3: TGTGCCAGCAGCTCCCCAACTAATGAAAAACTGTTTTTT. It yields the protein CASSSPTNEKLFF.

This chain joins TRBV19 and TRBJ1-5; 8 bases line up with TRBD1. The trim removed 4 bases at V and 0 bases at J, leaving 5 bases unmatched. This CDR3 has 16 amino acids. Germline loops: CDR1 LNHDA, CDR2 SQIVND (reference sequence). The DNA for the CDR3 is TGTGCCAGTAGTACCACTGGACAGGGTAGCAATCAGCCCCAGCATTTT. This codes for CASSTTGQGSNQPQHF.

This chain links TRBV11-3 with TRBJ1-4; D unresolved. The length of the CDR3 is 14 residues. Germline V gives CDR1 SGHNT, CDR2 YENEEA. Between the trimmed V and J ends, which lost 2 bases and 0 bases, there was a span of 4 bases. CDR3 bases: TGTGCCAGCAGCTTAACAGCAACTAATGAAAAACTGTTTTTT. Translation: CASSLTATNEKLFF.

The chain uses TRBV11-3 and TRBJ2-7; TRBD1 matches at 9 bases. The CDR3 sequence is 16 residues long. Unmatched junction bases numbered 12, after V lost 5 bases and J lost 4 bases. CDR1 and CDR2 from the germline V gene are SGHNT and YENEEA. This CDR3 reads CASSARSTGGLYEQYF. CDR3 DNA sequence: TGTGCCAGCAGCGCACGCTCGACAGGGGGACTGTACGAGCAGTACTTC.

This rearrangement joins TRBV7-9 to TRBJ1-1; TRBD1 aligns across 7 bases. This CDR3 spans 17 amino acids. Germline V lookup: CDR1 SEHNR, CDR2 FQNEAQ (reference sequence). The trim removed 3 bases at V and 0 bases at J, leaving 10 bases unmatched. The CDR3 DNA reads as TGTGCCAGCAGCTTCCCGACAGGGAGTATTATGAACACTGAAGCTTTCTTT. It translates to CASSFPTGSIMNTEAFF.

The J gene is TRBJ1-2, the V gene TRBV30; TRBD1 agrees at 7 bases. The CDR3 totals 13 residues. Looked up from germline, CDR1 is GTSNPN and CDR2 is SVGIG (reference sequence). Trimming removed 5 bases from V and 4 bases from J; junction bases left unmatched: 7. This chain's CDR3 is CAWGRTGSYGYTF. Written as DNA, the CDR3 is TGTGCCTGGGGAAGGACAGGTTCCTATGGCTACACCTTC.

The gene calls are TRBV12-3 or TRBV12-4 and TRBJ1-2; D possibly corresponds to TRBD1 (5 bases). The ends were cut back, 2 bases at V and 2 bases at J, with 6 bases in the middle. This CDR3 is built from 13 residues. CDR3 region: CASSLWGNYGYTF. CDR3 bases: TGTGCCAGCAGTTTATGGGGCAACTATGGCTACACCTTC.

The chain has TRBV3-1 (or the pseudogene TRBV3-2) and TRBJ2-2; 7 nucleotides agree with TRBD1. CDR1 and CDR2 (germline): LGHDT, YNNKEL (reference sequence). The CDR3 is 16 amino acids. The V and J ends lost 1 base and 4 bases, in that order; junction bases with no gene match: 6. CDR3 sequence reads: CASSQGTGTLTGELFF. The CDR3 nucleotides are TGTGCCAGCAGCCAAGGGACAGGTACTCTCACCGGGGAGCTGTTTTTT.

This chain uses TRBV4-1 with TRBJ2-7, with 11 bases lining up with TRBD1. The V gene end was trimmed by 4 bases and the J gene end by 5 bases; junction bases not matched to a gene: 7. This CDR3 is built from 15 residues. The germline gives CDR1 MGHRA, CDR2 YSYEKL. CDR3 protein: CASSRGQGAPHEQYF. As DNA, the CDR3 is TGCGCCAGCAGCCGAGGACAGGGGGCTCCTCACGAGCAGTACTTC.

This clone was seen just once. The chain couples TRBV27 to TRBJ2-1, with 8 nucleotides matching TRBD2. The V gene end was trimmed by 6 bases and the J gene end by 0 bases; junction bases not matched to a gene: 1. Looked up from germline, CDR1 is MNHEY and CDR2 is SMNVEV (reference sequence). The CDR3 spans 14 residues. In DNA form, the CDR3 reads TGTGCCAGCAGCAGCGGGAGCTCCTACAATGAGCAGTTCTTC. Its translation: CASSSGSSYNEQFF.

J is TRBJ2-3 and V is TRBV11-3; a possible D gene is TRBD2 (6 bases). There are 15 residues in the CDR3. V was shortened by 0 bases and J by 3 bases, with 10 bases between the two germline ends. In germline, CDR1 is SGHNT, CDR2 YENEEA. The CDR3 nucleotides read TGTGCCAGCAGCTTAGAATCAGGGAGGACAGATACGCAGTATTTT. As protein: CASSLESGRTDTQYF.

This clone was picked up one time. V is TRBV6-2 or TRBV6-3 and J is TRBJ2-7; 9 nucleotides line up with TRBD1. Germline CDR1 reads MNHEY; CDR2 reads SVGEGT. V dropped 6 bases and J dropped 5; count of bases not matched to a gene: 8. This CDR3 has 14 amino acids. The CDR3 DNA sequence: TGTGCCAGCAGATACCCGGGACAGGGTCACGAGCAGTACTTC. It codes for CASRYPGQGHEQYF.

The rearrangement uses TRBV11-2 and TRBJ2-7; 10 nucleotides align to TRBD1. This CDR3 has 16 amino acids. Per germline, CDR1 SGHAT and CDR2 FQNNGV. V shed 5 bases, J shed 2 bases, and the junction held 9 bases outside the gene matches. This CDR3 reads CASSLNPGTGAYEQYF. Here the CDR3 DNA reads TGTGCCAGCAGCCTGAATCCCGGGACAGGGGCCTACGAGCAGTACTTC.

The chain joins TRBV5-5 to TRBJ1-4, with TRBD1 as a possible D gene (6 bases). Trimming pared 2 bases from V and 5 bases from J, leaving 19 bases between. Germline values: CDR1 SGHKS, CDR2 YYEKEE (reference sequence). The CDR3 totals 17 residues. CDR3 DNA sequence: TGTGCCAGCAGCTTCGGTGACGGGGGGCGCAGGAATGAAAAACTGTTTTTT. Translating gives CASSFGDGGRRNEKLFF.

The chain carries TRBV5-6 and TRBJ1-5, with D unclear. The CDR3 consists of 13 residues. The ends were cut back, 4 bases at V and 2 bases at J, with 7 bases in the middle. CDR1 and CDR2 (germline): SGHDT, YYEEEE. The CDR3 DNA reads TGTGCCAGCAGCCCCCAGGGCAATCAGCCCCAGCATTTT. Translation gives CASSPQGNQPQHF. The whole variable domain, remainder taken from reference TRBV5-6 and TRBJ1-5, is DAGVTQSPTHLIKTRGQQVTLRCSPKSGHDTVSWYQQALGQGPQFIFQYYEEEERQRGNFPDRFSGHQFPNYSSELNVNALLLGDSALYLCASSPQGNQPQHFGDGTRLSIL.

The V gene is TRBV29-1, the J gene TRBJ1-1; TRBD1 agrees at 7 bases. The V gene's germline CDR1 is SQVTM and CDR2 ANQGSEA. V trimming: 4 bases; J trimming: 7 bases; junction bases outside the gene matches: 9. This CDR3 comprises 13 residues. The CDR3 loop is CSVGHRGRLEAFF. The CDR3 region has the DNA TGCAGCGTTGGCCACAGGGGTCGCCTTGAAGCTTTCTTT.

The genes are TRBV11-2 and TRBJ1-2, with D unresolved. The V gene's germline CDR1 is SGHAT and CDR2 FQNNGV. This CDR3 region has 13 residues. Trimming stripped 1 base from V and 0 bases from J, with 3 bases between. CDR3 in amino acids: CASSLGANYGYTF. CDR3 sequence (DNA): TGTGCCAGCAGCTTAGGTGCTAACTATGGCTACACCTTC.

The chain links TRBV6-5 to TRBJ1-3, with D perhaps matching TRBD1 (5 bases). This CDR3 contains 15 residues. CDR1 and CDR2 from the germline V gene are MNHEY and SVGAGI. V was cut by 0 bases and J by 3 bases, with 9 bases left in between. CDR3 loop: CASSYSGRDGNTIYF. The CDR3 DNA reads TGTGCCAGCAGTTACTCCGGCAGGGATGGAAACACCATATATTTT.

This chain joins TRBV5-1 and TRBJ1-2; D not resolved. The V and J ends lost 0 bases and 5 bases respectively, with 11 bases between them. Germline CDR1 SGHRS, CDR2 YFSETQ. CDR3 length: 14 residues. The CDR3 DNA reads TGCGCCAGCAGCTTGGAAGGGCCCCTTTATGGCTACACCTTC. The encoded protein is CASSLEGPLYGYTF.

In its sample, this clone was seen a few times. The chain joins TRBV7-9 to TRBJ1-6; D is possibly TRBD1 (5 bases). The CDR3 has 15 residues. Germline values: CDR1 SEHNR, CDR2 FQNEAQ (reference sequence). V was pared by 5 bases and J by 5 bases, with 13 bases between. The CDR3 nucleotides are TGTGCCAGCAGCGCCGAAGCAGGGAATAATTCACCCCTCCACTTT. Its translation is CASSAEAGNNSPLHF.

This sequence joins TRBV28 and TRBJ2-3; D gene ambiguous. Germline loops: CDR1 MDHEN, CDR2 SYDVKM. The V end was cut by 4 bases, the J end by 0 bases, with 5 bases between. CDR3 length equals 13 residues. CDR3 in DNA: TGTGCCAGCAGTTCCCCTAGCACAGATACGCAGTATTTT. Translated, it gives CASSSPSTDTQYF.

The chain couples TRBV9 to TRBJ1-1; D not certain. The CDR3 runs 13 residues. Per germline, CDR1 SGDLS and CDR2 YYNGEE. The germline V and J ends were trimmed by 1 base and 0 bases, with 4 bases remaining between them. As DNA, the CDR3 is TGTGCCAGCAGCGTAACCATGAACACTGAAGCTTTCTTT. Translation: CASSVTMNTEAFF.

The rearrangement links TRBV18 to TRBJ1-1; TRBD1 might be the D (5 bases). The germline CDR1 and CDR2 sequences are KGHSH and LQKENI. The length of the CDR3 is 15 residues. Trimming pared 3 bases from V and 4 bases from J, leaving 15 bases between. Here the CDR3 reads CASSPPTPGITEAFF. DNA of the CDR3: TGTGCCAGCTCACCTCCAACCCCAGGGATCACTGAAGCTTTCTTT.

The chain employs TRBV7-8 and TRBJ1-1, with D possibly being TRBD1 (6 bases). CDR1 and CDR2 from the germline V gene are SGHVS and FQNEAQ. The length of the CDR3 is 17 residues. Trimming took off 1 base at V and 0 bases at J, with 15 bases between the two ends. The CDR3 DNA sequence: TGTGCCAGCAGCTTAGAGTTACAGGGAATAATGAACACTGAAGCTTTCTTT. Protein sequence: CASSLELQGIMNTEAFF.